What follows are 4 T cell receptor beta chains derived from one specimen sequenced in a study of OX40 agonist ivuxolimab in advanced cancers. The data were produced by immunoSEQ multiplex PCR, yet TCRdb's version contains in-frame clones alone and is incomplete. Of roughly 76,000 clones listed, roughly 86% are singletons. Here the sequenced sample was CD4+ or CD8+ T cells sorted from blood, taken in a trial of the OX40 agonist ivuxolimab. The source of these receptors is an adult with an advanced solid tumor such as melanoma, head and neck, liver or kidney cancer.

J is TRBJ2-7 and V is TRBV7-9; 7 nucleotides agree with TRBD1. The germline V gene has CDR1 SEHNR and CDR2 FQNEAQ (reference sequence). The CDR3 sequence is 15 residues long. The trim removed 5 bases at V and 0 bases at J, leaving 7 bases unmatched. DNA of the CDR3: TGTGCCAGCAGCACGCCAGGGGGTAGCTCCTACGAGCAGTACGTC. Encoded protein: CASSTPGGSSYEQYV.

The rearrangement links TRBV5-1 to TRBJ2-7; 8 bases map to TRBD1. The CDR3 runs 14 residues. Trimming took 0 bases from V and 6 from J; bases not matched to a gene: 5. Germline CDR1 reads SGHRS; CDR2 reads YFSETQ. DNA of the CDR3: TGCGCCAGCAGCTTGGGGACAGGGCCATCCGAGCAGTACGTC. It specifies CASSLGTGPSEQYV.

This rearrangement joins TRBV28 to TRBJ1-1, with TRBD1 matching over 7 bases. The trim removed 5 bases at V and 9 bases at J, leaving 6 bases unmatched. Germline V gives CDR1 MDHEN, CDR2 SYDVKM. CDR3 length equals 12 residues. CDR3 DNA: TGTGCCAGCAGTCCTCCGACAGGGAAAGCTTTCTTT. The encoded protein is CASSPPTGKAFF.

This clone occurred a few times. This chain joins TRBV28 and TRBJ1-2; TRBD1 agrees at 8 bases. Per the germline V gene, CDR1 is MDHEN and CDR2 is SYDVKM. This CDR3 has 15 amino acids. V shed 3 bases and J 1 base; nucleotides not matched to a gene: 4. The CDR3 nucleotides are TGTGCCAGCAGTTTTACGGACAGGGATAACTATGGCTACACCTTC. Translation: CASSFTDRDNYGYTF.